This T cell receptor beta chain was recorded in a study of blood T cells in healthy people across ages. Study results and caveats: Higher diversity, along with more naive CD4+ cells, distinguished long-lived donors from aged donors. Diversity of TCR beta correlated strongly with naive T cell percentage.

A sample-barcoded 5' primer and a J-beta primer mix were used in a second PCR of roughly 7 to 12 cycles. CDR3-containing paired-end reads numbered at least 3 million in each sample. TCRdb reanalysed the 5' RACE reads using MiXCR and keeps one entry per CDR3 protein. Seen here are about 1,400,000 distinct CDR3 sequences, approximately 59% observed once, and the top ten hold roughly 6.3%. With regard to this clonotype: The antigen is undetermined.

The donors, aged about 6 to 100, were healthy Caucasians from Russia. This clonotype was obtained from a man younger than 35 in good health. Material: blood.

The DNA for the CDR3 is TGTGCCATCGGAGTATCTAATCGCACAGGGGGCGCTTACGAGCAGTACTTC. This translates into CAIGVSNRTGGAYEQYF. V and J are TRBV10-3 and TRBJ2-7, with 9 bases aligning to TRBD1. The CDR3 is 17 amino acids. Per germline, CDR1 ENHRY and CDR2 SYGVKD. The ends lost 8 bases at V and 4 bases at J; junction bases unmatched: 18.